This T cell receptor (beta chain) was sequenced for a study of regulatory T cells in long-lasting Graves disease. Study-level information: New Graves' disease cases had less than 3 months of antithyroid drugs.

This clonotype was counted many times. Investigators prepared the TCR beta libraries by applying iRepertoire HTBI primers and Arm-PCR of CDR3 regions. TCRdb ran MiXCR on the multiplex PCR reads and lists one entry per CDR3 protein. This table holds 420,000 or so distinct CDR3 sequences, 16% found once. Time point defined: newly diagnosed GD, antithyroid drugs for less than 3 months. After RNA was extracted from PBMCs, the TCR library was made from it. The data also belong to a second study, concerning T cells in Graves' hyperthyroidism and ophthalmopathy. That paper adds: Stability of Graves' hyperthyroidism was defined as absent ophthalmopathy progression within 18 months.

The source was peripheral blood mononuclear cells (PBMCs), collected at new diagnosis, from a patient treated with antithyroid drugs. This receptor was taken from a woman younger than 30 with Graves disease.

The CDR3 reads CASSHTSGSGNEQFF. The CDR3, as DNA: TGTGCCAGCAGCCACACTAGCGGGAGTGGTAATGAGCAGTTCTTC. The rearrangement links TRBV28 to TRBJ2-1; TRBD2 matches 11 bases. Germline-derived CDR1 and CDR2 are MDHEN and SYDVKM. The CDR3 is 15 amino acids. With 6 bases clipped from V and 7 bases from J, the junction kept 8 bases outside the gene matches.